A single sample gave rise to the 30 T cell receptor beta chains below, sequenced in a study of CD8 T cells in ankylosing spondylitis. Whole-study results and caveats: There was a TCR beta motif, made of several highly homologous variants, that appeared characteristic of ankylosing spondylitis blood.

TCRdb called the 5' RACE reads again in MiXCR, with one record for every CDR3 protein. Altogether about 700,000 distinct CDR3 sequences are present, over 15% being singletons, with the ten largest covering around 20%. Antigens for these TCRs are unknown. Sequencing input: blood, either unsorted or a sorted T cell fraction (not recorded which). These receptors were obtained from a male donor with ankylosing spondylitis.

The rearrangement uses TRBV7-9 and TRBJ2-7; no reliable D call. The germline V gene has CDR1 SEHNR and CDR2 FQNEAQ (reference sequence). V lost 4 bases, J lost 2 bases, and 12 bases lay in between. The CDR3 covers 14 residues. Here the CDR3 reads CASSSAIRAYEQYF. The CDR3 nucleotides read TGTGCCAGCAGCTCCGCTATTCGGGCCTACGAGCAGTACTTC.

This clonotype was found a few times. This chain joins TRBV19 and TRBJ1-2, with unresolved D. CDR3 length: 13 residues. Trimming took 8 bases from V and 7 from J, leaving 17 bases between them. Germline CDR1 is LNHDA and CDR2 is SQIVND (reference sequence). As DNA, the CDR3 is TGTGCCAGTGGCCCGCGCGCTATGGCTGGCTACACCTTC. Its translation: CASGPRAMAGYTF. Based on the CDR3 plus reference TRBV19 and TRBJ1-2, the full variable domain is DGGITQSPKYLFRKEGQNVTLSCEQNLNHDAMYWYRQDPGQGLRLIYYSQIVNDFQKGDIAEGYSVSREKKESFPLTVTSAQKNPTAFYLCASGPRAMAGYTFGSGTRLTVV.

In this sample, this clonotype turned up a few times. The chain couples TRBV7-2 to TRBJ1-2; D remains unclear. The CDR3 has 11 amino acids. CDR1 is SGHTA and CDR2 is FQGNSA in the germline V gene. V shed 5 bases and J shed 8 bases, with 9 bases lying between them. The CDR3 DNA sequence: TGTGCCAGCAGCAAGACCTGGGGCTACACCTTC. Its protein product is CASSKTWGYTF. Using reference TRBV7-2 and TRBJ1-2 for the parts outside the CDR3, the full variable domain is GAGVSQSPSNKVTEKGKDVELRCDPISGHTALYWYRQSLGQGLEFLIYFQGNSAPDKSGLPSDRFSAERTGGSVSTLTIQRTQQEDSAVYLCASSKTWGYTFGSGTRLTVV.

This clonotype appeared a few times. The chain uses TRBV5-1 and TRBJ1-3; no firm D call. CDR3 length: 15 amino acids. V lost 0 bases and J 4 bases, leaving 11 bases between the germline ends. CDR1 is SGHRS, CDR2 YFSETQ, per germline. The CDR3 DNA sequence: TGCGCCAGCAGCTTGGAGGGCATTCCAGGAAACACCATATATTTT. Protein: CASSLEGIPGNTIYF.

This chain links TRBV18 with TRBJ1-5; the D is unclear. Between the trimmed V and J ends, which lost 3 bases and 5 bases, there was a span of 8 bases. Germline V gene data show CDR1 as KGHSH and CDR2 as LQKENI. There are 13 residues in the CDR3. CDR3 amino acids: CASSPLKDQPQHF. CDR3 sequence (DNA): TGTGCCAGCTCACCCCTCAAGGATCAGCCCCAGCATTTT.

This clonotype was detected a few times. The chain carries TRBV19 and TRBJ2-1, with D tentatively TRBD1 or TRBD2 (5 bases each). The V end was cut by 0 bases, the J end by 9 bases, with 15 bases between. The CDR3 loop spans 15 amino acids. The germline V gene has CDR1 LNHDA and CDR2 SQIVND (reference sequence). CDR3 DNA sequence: TGTGCCAGTAGTATAGATATGGGGACCTCGGGTGAGCAGTTCTTC. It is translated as CASSIDMGTSGEQFF. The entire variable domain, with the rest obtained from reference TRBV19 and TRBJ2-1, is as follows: DGGITQSPKYLFRKEGQNVTLSCEQNLNHDAMYWYRQDPGQGLRLIYYSQIVNDFQKGDIAEGYSVSREKKESFPLTVTSAQKNPTAFYLCASSIDMGTSGEQFFGPGTRLTVL.

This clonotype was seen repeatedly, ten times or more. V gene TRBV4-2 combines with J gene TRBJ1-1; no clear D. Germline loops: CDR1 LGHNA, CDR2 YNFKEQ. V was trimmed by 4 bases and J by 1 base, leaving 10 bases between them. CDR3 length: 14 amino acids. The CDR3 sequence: CASSRLGGNTEAFF. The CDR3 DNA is TGTGCCAGCAGCCGCCTGGGAGGGAACACTGAAGCTTTCTTT.

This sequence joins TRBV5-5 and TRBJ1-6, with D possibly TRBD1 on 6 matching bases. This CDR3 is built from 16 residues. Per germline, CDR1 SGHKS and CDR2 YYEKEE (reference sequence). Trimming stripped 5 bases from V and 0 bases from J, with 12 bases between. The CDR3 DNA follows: TGTGCCAGCAGACTCACGGACAGCTCCTATAATTCACCCCTCCACTTT. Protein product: CASRLTDSSYNSPLHF.

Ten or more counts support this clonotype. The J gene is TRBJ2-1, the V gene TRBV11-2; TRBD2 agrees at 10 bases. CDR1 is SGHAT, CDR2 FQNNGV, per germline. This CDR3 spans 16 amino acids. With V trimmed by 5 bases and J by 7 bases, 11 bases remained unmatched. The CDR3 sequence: CASSTRSGGAANEQFF. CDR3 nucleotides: TGTGCCAGCAGCACTCGAAGCGGGGGGGCCGCGAATGAGCAGTTCTTC. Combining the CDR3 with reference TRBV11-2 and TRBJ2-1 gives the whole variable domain EAGVAQSPRYKIIEKRQSVAFWCNPISGHATLYWYQQILGQGPKLLIQFQNNGVVDDSQLPKDRFSAERLKGVDSTLKIQPAKLEDSAVYLCASSTRSGGAANEQFFGPGTRLTVL.

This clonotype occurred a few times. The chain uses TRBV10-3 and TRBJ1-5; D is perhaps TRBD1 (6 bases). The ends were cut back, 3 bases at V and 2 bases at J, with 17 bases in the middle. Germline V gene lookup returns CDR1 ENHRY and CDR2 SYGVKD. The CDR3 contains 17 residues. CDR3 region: CAISDPPPGVGNQPQHF. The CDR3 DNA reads TGTGCCATCAGTGACCCTCCCCCAGGGGTGGGCAATCAGCCCCAGCATTTT.

The CDR3 is CASSNSYGTKAYEQYF. CDR3 sequence (DNA): TGTGCCAGTAGCAACTCCTACGGGACTAAGGCTTACGAGCAGTACTTC. The chain is built from TRBV19 and TRBJ2-7; TRBD2 matches at 7 bases. CDR1 and CDR2 (germline): LNHDA, SQIVND (reference sequence). The CDR3 is 16 amino acids. V was clipped by 6 bases and J by 4 bases; unmatched bases: 15.

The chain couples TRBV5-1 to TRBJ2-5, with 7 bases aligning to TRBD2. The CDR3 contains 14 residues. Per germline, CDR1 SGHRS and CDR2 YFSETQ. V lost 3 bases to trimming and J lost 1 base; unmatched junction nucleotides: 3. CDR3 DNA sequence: TGCGCCAGCAGCTCCGGGACTATCCAAGAGACCCAGTACTTC. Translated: CASSSGTIQETQYF.

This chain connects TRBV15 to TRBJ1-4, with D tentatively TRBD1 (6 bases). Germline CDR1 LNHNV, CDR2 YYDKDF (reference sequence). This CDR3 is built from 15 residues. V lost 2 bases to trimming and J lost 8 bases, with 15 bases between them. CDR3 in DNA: TGTGCCACCAGCAGAAAGGACAGCCGACAAGAAAAACTGTTTTTT. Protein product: CATSRKDSRQEKLFF.

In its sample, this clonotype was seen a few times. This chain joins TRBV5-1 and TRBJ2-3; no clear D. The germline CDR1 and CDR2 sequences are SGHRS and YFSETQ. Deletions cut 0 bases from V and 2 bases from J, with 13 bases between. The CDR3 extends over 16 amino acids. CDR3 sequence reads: CASSLAISFTTDTQYF. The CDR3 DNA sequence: TGCGCCAGCAGCTTGGCCATTAGCTTTACCACAGATACGCAGTATTTT.

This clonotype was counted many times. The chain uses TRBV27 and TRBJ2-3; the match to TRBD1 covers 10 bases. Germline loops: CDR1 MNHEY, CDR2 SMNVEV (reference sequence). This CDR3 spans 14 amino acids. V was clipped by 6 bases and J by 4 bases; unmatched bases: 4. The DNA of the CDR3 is TGTGCCAGCAGCTGGGACAGGGGTTCAGATACGCAGTATTTT. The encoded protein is CASSWDRGSDTQYF.

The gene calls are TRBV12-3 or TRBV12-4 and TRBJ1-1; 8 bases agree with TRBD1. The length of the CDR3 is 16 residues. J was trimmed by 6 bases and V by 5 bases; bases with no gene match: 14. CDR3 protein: CASSPLPTGGSSEAFF. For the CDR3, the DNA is TGTGCCAGCAGTCCACTACCAACAGGGGGTTCTTCTGAAGCTTTCTTT.

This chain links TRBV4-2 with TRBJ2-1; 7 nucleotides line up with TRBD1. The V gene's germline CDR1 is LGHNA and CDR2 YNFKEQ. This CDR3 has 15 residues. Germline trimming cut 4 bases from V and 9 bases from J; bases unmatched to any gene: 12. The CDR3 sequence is CASSRWDSANSEQFF. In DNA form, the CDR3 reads TGTGCCAGCAGCCGATGGGACAGTGCGAACTCTGAGCAGTTCTTC.

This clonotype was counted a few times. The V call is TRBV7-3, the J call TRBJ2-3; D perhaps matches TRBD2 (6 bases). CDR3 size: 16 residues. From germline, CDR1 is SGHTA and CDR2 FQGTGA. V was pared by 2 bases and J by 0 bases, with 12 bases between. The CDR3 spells CASSLEGSGSTDTQYF. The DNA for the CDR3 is TGTGCCAGCAGCTTAGAGGGGAGCGGGAGCACAGATACGCAGTATTTT.

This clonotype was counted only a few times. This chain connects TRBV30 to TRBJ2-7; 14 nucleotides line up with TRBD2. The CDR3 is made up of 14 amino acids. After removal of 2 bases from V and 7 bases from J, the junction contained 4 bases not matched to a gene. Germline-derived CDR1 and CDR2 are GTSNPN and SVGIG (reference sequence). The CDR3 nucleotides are TGTGCCTGGAGTCCGGGACTAGCGGGGGTAGAGCAGTACTTC. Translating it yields CAWSPGLAGVEQYF. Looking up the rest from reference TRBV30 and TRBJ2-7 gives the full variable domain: SQTIHQWPATLVQPVGSPLSLECTVEGTSNPNLYWYRQAAGRGLQLLFYSVGIGQISSEVPQNLSASRPQDRQFILSSKKLLLSDSGFYLCAWSPGLAGVEQYFGPGTRLTVT.

CDR3 nucleotides: TGTGCCAGCCCCTCGGACAGAACCTACGAGCAGTACTTC. It yields the protein CASPSDRTYEQYF. This sequence joins TRBV6-1 and TRBJ2-7; D is possibly TRBD1 (6 bases). The CDR3 totals 13 residues. The V gene's germline CDR1 is MNHNS and CDR2 SASEGT. V was shortened by 8 bases and J by 2 bases, with 13 bases between the two germline ends.

The CDR3, as DNA: TGTGCCAGCCGTAGGGGGGACGAGCAGTACTTC. It is translated as CASRRGDEQYF. The rearrangement uses TRBV3-1 and TRBJ2-7, with D perhaps being TRBD1 or TRBD2 (6 bases each). Trimming cost V 8 bases and J 5 bases, with 10 bases left between them. The CDR3 sequence is 11 residues long. Germline-derived CDR1 and CDR2 are LGHDT and YNNKEL (reference sequence).

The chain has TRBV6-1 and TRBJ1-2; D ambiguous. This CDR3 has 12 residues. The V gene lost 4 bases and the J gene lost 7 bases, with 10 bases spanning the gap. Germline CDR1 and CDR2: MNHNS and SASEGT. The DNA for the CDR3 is TGTGCCAGCAGTGCCTATGTTCCTGGCTACACCTTC. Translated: CASSAYVPGYTF.

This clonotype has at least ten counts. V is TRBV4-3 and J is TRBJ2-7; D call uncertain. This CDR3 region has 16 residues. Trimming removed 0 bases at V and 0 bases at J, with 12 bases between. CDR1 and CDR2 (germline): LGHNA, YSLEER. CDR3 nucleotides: TGCGCCAGCAGCCAAGATGGGCGCGAGAACTCCTACGAGCAGTACTTC. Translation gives CASSQDGRENSYEQYF.

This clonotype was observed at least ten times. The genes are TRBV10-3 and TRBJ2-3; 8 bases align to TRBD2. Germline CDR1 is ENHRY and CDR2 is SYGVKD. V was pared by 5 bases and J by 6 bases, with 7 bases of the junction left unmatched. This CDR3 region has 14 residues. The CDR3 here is CAISTGTRSDTQYF. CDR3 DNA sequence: TGTGCCATCAGTACCGGGACTAGATCGGATACGCAGTATTTT.

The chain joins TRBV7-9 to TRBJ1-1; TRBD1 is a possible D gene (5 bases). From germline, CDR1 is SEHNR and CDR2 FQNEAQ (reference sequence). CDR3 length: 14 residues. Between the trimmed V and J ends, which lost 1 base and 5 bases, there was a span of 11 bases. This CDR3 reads CASSLVGDWTEAFF. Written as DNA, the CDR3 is TGTGCCAGCAGCTTAGTAGGGGATTGGACTGAAGCTTTCTTT. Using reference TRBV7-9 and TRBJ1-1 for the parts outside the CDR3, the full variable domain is DTGVSQNPRHKITKRGQNVTFRCDPISEHNRLYWYRQTLGQGPEFLTYFQNEAQLEKSRLLSDRFSAERPKGSFSTLEIQRTEQGDSAMYLCASSLVGDWTEAFFGQGTRLTVV.

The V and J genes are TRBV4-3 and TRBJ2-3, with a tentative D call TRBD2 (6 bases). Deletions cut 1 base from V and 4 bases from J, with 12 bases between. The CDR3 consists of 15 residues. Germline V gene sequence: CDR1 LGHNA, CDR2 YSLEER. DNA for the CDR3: TGCGCCAGCAGCCAAGCTGCGGGATTGCCAGATACGCAGTATTTT. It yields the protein CASSQAAGLPDTQYF.

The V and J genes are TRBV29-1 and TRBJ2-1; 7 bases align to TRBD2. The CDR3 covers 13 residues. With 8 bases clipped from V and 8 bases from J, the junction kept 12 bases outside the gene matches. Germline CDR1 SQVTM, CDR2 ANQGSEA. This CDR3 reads CSFRSSGSYEQFF. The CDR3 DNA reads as TGCAGCTTCAGGTCTAGCGGCAGTTATGAGCAGTTCTTC.

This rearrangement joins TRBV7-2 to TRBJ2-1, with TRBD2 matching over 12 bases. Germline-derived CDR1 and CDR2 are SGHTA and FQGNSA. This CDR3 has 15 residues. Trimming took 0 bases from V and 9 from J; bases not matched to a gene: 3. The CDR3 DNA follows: TGTGCCAGCAGCTTAGCGGCTAGCGGGGGGGCTGAGCAGTTCTTC. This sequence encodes CASSLAASGGAEQFF.

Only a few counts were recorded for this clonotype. CDR3 sequence (DNA): TGTGCCAGCAGCCTTACCTCCGGGACAGGGCCGTATGGCTACACCTTC. This translates into CASSLTSGTGPYGYTF. The V and J genes are TRBV5-5 and TRBJ1-2, with 9 bases lining up with TRBD1. The CDR3 totals 16 residues. With 4 bases clipped from V and 5 bases from J, the junction kept 12 bases outside the gene matches. The germline CDR1 and CDR2 sequences are SGHKS and YYEKEE (reference sequence).

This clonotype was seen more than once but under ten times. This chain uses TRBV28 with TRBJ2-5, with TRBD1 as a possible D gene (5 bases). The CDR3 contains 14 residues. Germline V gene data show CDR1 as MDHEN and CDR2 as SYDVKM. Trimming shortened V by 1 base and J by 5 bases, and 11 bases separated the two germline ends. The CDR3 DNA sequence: TGTGCCAGCAGTTTATCTAGGGGTACGGAGACCCAGTACTTC. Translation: CASSLSRGTETQYF.